One sample yielded the 30 T cell receptor beta chains listed below, sequenced in a study of T cell changes during pregnancy in multiple sclerosis. Assay used: immunoSEQ multiplex PCR; TCRdb lists only in-frame clones, some missing. The data hold roughly 70,000 clones, with 85% to 95% observed a single time. The material sequenced was peripheral blood, taken before pregnancy. The receptors originated from a female donor with multiple sclerosis, enrolled in a pregnancy study.

The rearrangement joins TRBV28 to TRBJ2-7; no definite D call. Per germline, CDR1 MDHEN and CDR2 SYDVKM. This CDR3 is 14 amino acids long. Trimming took off 2 bases at V and 3 bases at J, with 11 bases between the two ends. The CDR3 protein is CASSLPRVRYEQYF. Written as DNA, the CDR3 is TGTGCCAGCAGTTTACCTCGGGTTCGCTACGAGCAGTACTTC.

CDR3 sequence reads: CSVMRQGAEAFF. The CDR3 DNA follows: TGCAGCGTAATGCGACAGGGGGCTGAAGCTTTCTTT. The rearrangement joins TRBV29-1 to TRBJ1-1; 9 nucleotides match TRBD1. CDR1 SQVTM and CDR2 ANQGSEA come from the germline V gene. The junction had 5 bases not matched to a gene; V was cut back by 6 bases and J by 6 bases. This CDR3 spans 12 amino acids.

The chain uses TRBV7-9 and TRBJ2-1, with 7 bases aligning to TRBD2. Germline V lookup: CDR1 SEHNR, CDR2 FQNEAQ (reference sequence). V was clipped by 5 bases and J by 4 bases; unmatched bases: 8. The length of the CDR3 is 15 residues. CDR3: CASSPSGRPYNEQFF. The CDR3 nucleotides are TGTGCCAGCAGCCCCTCCGGGAGGCCGTACAATGAGCAGTTCTTC.

The chain uses TRBV13 and TRBJ2-7; possibly TRBD2 for D (6 bases). V was cut by 5 bases and J by 4 bases, with 9 bases left in between. Germline CDR1 reads PRHDT; CDR2 reads FYEKMQ (reference sequence). CDR3 size: 12 residues. The CDR3 loop reads CASSQSGYEQYF. DNA of the CDR3: TGTGCCAGCAGCCAAAGCGGGTACGAGCAGTACTTC.

The genes are TRBV10-3 and TRBJ2-5; the D is unclear. V was cut by 10 bases and J by 1 base, with 7 bases left in between. Germline V gene data show CDR1 as ENHRY and CDR2 as SYGVKD. The CDR3 spans 11 residues. CDR3 residues: CATGSQETQYF. CDR3 DNA: TGTGCCACCGGGTCCCAAGAGACCCAGTACTTC.

The chain uses TRBV5-1 and TRBJ1-1; the D is unclear. The germline gives CDR1 SGHRS, CDR2 YFSETQ. This CDR3 comprises 14 residues. The V and J ends lost 0 bases and 3 bases respectively, with 9 bases between them. CDR3 in DNA: TGCGCCAGCAGCTTGGGAGGGAGAGACACTGAAGCTTTCTTT. Its protein product is CASSLGGRDTEAFF. The full variable domain, its missing parts supplied by reference TRBV5-1 and TRBJ1-1, is KAGVTQTPRYLIKTRGQQVTLSCSPISGHRSVSWYQQTPGQGLQFLFEYFSETQRNKGNFPGRFSGRQFSNSRSEMNVSTLELGDSALYLCASSLGGRDTEAFFGQGTRLTVV.

CDR3: CASSLAVGEPYNEQFF. CDR3 nucleotide sequence: TGTGCCAGCAGCTTAGCTGTGGGAGAACCCTACAATGAGCAGTTCTTC. The chain is built from TRBV7-2 and TRBJ2-1; perhaps TRBD2 as D (5 bases). CDR1 is SGHTA, CDR2 FQGNSA, per germline. V was pared by 0 bases and J by 2 bases, with 11 bases between. This CDR3 region has 16 residues.

V gene TRBV25-1 combines with J gene TRBJ2-2; D might be TRBD1 (6 bases). CDR3 size: 14 residues. Germline V lookup: CDR1 MGHDK, CDR2 SYGVNS. The V and J ends lost 5 bases and 1 base respectively, with 8 bases between them. CDR3 loop: CASSKGQNTGELFF. In DNA form, the CDR3 reads TGTGCCAGCAGTAAGGGACAGAACACCGGGGAGCTGTTTTTT. Combining the CDR3 with reference TRBV25-1 and TRBJ2-2 gives the whole variable domain EADIYQTPRYLVIGTGKKITLECSQTMGHDKMYWYQQDPGMELHLIHYSYGVNSTEKGDLSSESTVSRIRTEHFPLTLESARPSHTSQYLCASSKGQNTGELFFGEGSRLTVL.

V is TRBV9 and J is TRBJ2-2; D gene uncertain. CDR1 is SGDLS, CDR2 YYNGEE, per germline. CDR3 length: 13 residues. Between the trimmed V and J ends, which lost 3 bases and 7 bases, there was a span of 10 bases. CDR3 sequence: CASSDRLVGELFF. CDR3 bases: TGTGCCAGCAGCGATCGGTTGGTCGGGGAGCTGTTTTTT.

The chain links TRBV9 to TRBJ1-1; 10 bases map to TRBD1. Germline V gene sequence: CDR1 SGDLS, CDR2 YYNGEE. V gave up 3 bases and J gave up 5 bases; unmatched junction bases: 7. This CDR3 is 15 amino acids long. The CDR3 nucleotides are TGTGCCAGCAGCGCCGGGACAGGGGTTGGAACTGAAGCTTTCTTT. Amino acids: CASSAGTGVGTEAFF.

This rearrangement joins TRBV14 to TRBJ2-1; the D gene is possibly TRBD1 (5 bases). The ends were cut back, 1 base at V and 0 bases at J, with 13 bases in the middle. The germline V gene encodes CDR1 SGHDN and CDR2 FVKESK. The CDR3 contains 17 residues. The CDR3 DNA reads TGTGCCAGCAGCCAAGCGACAGTTCAGGGCTCCTACAATGAGCAGTTCTTC. The encoded protein is CASSQATVQGSYNEQFF.

The chain combines TRBV7-9 with TRBJ1-5, with TRBD1 identical over 12 bases. The CDR3 has 15 residues. The V gene's germline CDR1 is SEHNR and CDR2 FQNEAQ (reference sequence). V gave up 5 bases and J gave up 6 bases; unmatched junction bases: 5. The CDR3 region is CASSRGQGARQPQHF. CDR3 bases: TGTGCCAGCAGCCGGGGACAGGGGGCTCGTCAGCCCCAGCATTTT.

V gene TRBV7-6 combines with J gene TRBJ1-3; D is unclear. The CDR3 length is 16 residues. CDR1 is SGHVS and CDR2 is FNYEAQ in the germline V gene. Trimming removed 1 base from V and 0 bases from J, with 10 bases in between. DNA for the CDR3: TGTGCCAGCAGCTTAGGTCCCCCTTCCTCTGGAAACACCATATATTTT. Its translation: CASSLGPPSSGNTIYF. Filled out from reference TRBV7-6 and TRBJ1-3, the complete variable domain reads GAGVSQSPRYKVTKRGQDVALRCDPISGHVSLYWYRQALGQGPEFLTYFNYEAQQDKSGLPNDRFSAERPEGSISTLTIQRTEQRDSAMYRCASSLGPPSSGNTIYFGEGSWLTVV.

The J gene is TRBJ1-5, the V gene TRBV2, with 7 bases lining up with TRBD1. The ends lost 1 base at V and 1 base at J; junction bases unmatched: 4. Germline CDR1 is SNHLY and CDR2 is FYNNEI. The CDR3 loop spans 16 amino acids. CDR3 sequence reads: CASSEEKGASNQPQHF. CDR3 bases: TGTGCCAGCAGTGAAGAAAAGGGGGCGAGCAATCAGCCCCAGCATTTT.

The gene calls are TRBV5-4 and TRBJ2-5; maybe TRBD1 (5 bases). Germline V gene lookup returns CDR1 SGHNT and CDR2 YYREEE (reference sequence). Trimming left V 0 bases short and J 1 base short, with 13 bases between. The CDR3 has 16 residues. The CDR3 nucleotides are TGTGCCAGCAGCTTGGTAAGGGGCCCCTTCCAAGAGACCCAGTACTTC. Protein: CASSLVRGPFQETQYF.

The chain combines TRBV7-9 with TRBJ2-5; D possibly corresponds to TRBD2 (6 bases). Germline loops: CDR1 SEHNR, CDR2 FQNEAQ (reference sequence). The CDR3 loop spans 13 amino acids. With 4 bases removed from V and 3 bases from J, the gap between germline ends came to 9 bases. CDR3 sequence (DNA): TGTGCCAGCAGCTCCGGGGGAAAAGAGACCCAGTACTTC. This sequence encodes CASSSGGKETQYF.

This clone was seen many times. Other DNA sequences in this sample translate to the same CDR3. The J gene is TRBJ1-1, the V gene TRBV7-9; D perhaps matches TRBD1 (5 bases). Deletions cut 1 base from V and 0 bases from J, with 6 bases between. The CDR3 extends over 14 amino acids. The V gene's germline CDR1 is SEHNR and CDR2 FQNEAQ (reference sequence). The CDR3 region has the DNA TGTGCCAGCAGCTTAGGACAGCTGAACACTGAAGCTTTCTTT. As protein: CASSLGQLNTEAFF.

The table lists this clone with a count of one. This rearrangement joins TRBV2 to TRBJ1-2; D not certain. The V end lost 4 bases, the J end lost 4 bases, and 16 bases lay between the germline ends. Germline V gene sequence: CDR1 SNHLY, CDR2 FYNNEI. This CDR3 is built from 15 residues. This chain's CDR3 is CASSARAVAGYGYTF. For the CDR3, the DNA is TGTGCCAGCAGTGCGAGGGCTGTCGCAGGCTATGGCTACACCTTC. Drawing the rest from reference TRBV2 and TRBJ1-2, the complete variable domain is EPEVTQTPSHQVTQMGQEVILRCVPISNHLYFYWYRQILGQKVEFLVSFYNNEISEKSEIFDDQFSVERPDGSNFTLKIRSTKLEDSAMYFCASSARAVAGYGYTFGSGTRLTVV.

This clone was counted a single time. The chain joins TRBV11-2 to TRBJ2-7; perhaps TRBD1 as D (5 bases). V lost 2 bases and J 4 bases, leaving 9 bases between the germline ends. Germline V gene data show CDR1 as SGHAT and CDR2 as FQNNGV. The length of the CDR3 is 13 residues. DNA of the CDR3: TGTGCCAGCAGCTTAACGACAGATTACGAGCAGTACTTC. The encoded protein is CASSLTTDYEQYF.

The chain employs TRBV7-9 and TRBJ2-1; 11 bases line up with TRBD2. CDR1 is SEHNR and CDR2 is FQNEAQ in the germline V gene (reference sequence). The CDR3 sequence is 15 residues long. The V gene end was trimmed by 8 bases and the J gene end by 4 bases; junction bases not matched to a gene: 7. CDR3 nucleotides: TGTGCCAGCGGTATACTAGCGGGAGAGTACAATGAGCAGTTCTTC. It encodes CASGILAGEYNEQFF.

This clone has just one count. CDR3 coding DNA: TGCGCCAGCAGTCAATCGTCCAAGCGGTACAAAGAGACCCAGTACTTC. As protein: CASSQSSKRYKETQYF. This sequence joins TRBV23-1 and TRBJ2-5, with TRBD2 as a possible D gene (5 bases). TRBV23-1 carries the ORF label, with uncertain function. This CDR3 contains 16 residues. Trimming left V 0 bases short and J 3 bases short, with 14 bases between.

V usage is TRBV5-1 and J usage is TRBJ2-5; 9 positions match TRBD2. CDR1 is SGHRS, CDR2 YFSETQ, per germline. V lost 2 bases and J lost 2; bases outside the gene matches: 4. The CDR3 runs to 15 residues. The chain's CDR3 is CASSFGGRGQETQYF. The CDR3 coding sequence is TGCGCCAGCAGCTTCGGCGGGAGGGGACAAGAGACCCAGTACTTC.

V is TRBV19 and J is TRBJ1-1; 8 nucleotides match TRBD1. Germline V lookup: CDR1 LNHDA, CDR2 SQIVND (reference sequence). The V segment lost 4 bases and the J segment 1 base; nucleotides outside the gene matches: 8. The CDR3 sequence is 16 residues long. CDR3 bases: TGTGCCAGTAGTAGACTCTCCGGGACAGGGAACACTGAAGCTTTCTTT. Its protein is CASSRLSGTGNTEAFF.

This sequence joins TRBV9 and TRBJ2-1; 11 nucleotides match TRBD2. The CDR3 is 18 residues long. Unmatched junction bases numbered 15, after V lost 2 bases and J lost 8 bases. Germline CDR1 is SGDLS and CDR2 is YYNGEE. The CDR3 reads CASSVGAGLADLRDEQFF. In DNA form, the CDR3 reads TGTGCCAGCAGCGTTGGGGCGGGACTAGCGGATCTAAGGGATGAGCAGTTCTTC.

The chain couples TRBV28 to TRBJ2-3; 8 nucleotides agree with TRBD1. The J segment lost 5 bases and the V segment lost 6 bases, leaving 7 bases of the junction unmatched. Germline CDR1 reads MDHEN; CDR2 reads SYDVKM. The CDR3 has 14 residues. The DNA for the CDR3 is TGTGCCAGCAGAAAAGGACAGGGTGTAGATACGCAGTATTTT. Amino acids: CASRKGQGVDTQYF.

V usage is TRBV18 and J usage is TRBJ1-5; 8 bases are shared with TRBD1. Germline V gene data show CDR1 as KGHSH and CDR2 as LQKENI. The CDR3 consists of 14 residues. Trimming took 4 bases from V and 6 from J; bases not matched to a gene: 5. Written as DNA, the CDR3 is TGTGCCAGCTCACTTCAGGGGGCACCTCAGCCCCAGCATTTT. It encodes CASSLQGAPQPQHF.

J is TRBJ2-3 and V is TRBV7-3; 7 bases line up with TRBD2. Unmatched junction bases numbered 9, after V lost 2 bases and J lost 4 bases. The CDR3 runs to 16 residues. CDR1 is SGHTA, CDR2 FQGTGA, per germline. The CDR3 spells CASSLGGGTMADTQYF. The CDR3 bases are TGTGCCAGCAGCTTAGGGGGGGGTACCATGGCAGATACGCAGTATTTT.

This clone was detected only once. The chain has TRBV7-2 and TRBJ2-1; 8 bases align to TRBD2. Trimming took 1 base from V and 8 from J; bases not matched to a gene: 4. Germline values: CDR1 SGHTA, CDR2 FQGNSA. The CDR3 runs 14 residues. Written as DNA, the CDR3 is TGTGCCAGCAGCTTAGTTAGCGGGAACTATGAGCAGTTCTTC. Residues: CASSLVSGNYEQFF. Supplemented by reference TRBV7-2 and TRBJ2-1, the full variable domain reads GAGVSQSPSNKVTEKGKDVELRCDPISGHTALYWYRQSLGQGLEFLIYFQGNSAPDKSGLPSDRFSAERTGGSVSTLTIQRTQQEDSAVYLCASSLVSGNYEQFFGPGTRLTVL.

The chain joins TRBV9 to TRBJ2-6, with a weak D call TRBD2 (5 bases). Germline V gene data show CDR1 as SGDLS and CDR2 as YYNGEE. Trimming removed 1 base from V and 4 bases from J, with 9 bases in between. The CDR3 totals 15 residues. The CDR3 DNA is TGTGCCAGCAGCGTAAGAGGGCCAGGGGCCAACGTCCTGACTTTC. Protein: CASSVRGPGANVLTF.

The chain links TRBV2 to TRBJ1-5, with 7 positions matching TRBD1. CDR1 is SNHLY and CDR2 is FYNNEI in the germline V gene. CDR3 size: 15 residues. Trimming removed 5 bases from V and 1 base from J; junction bases left unmatched: 5. The CDR3 sequence is CASSKMTGSNQPQHF. The CDR3 nucleotides read TGTGCCAGCAGTAAAATGACAGGGAGCAATCAGCCCCAGCATTTT.